This T cell receptor (beta chain) was captured by sequencing in a study of PD-1 blockade in classical Hodgkin lymphoma. For this clone: Antigen unknown.

The repertoire was sequenced with immunoSEQ multiplex PCR; TCRdb's copy has only in-frame clones and lacks some. The sample has 21,000 or so clones, approximately 90% seen once. Overall study results and limits: Newly diagnosed patients reportedly had lower baseline TCR diversity than healthy donors.

As for time point: cycle 4 day 1 (C4D1), after more than 5 weeks of nivolumab. All the patients suffered relapse after autologous stem cell transplantation, and brentuximab vedotin exposure differed. Progressive disease, partial response or complete response was each patient's best response. CDR1 is LNHNV and CDR2 is YYDKDF in the germline V gene (reference sequence). V lost 0 bases to trimming and J lost 8 bases, with 13 bases between them. The CDR3 loop spans 14 amino acids. The TCR sequence derives from a human donor with classical Hodgkin lymphoma. The rearrangement links TRBV15 to TRBJ1-1; weak D call: TRBD1 (5 bases). Sample: peripheral blood mononuclear cells (PBMCs), taken before the fourth cycle of nivolumab. The CDR3 reads CATSRDGGAVEAFF. The CDR3 coding sequence is TGTGCCACCAGCAGAGACGGCGGGGCGGTGGAAGCTTTCTTT. Full variable domain (rest looked up from reference TRBV15 and TRBJ1-1): DAMVIQNPRYQVTQFGKPVTLSCSQTLNHNVMYWYQQKSSQAPKLLFHYYDKDFNNEADTPDNFQSRRPNTSFCFLDIRSPGLGDTAMYLCATSRDGGAVEAFFGQGTRLTVV.